The 30 T cell receptor beta chains below were found in one sample sequenced in a study of cytomegalovirus exposure and HLA in healthy donors. Vbeta (60) and Jbeta (13) primers were used in the PCR. The assay was immunoSEQ multiplex PCR, and TCRdb's table has in-frame clones only and misses some. The table has 130,000 or so clones, over 8.5% seen once; the top ten hold 6% to 7.5%. Sequenced: PBMCs. The receptors originated from a woman aged 35 to 49 in good health and CMV-seropositive.

The CDR3 region is CASSESSIQGMLQETQYF. CDR3 bases: TGCGCCAGCAGTGAGTCGAGCATACAGGGCATGTTGCAAGAGACCCAGTACTTC. This sequence joins TRBV10-1 and TRBJ2-5; the D gene is possibly TRBD1 (6 bases). Trimming pared 0 bases from V and 2 bases from J, leaving 19 bases between. Germline CDR1 WNHNN, CDR2 SYGVQD (reference sequence). CDR3 length equals 18 residues.

This clone showed up just a few times. The V and J genes are TRBV6-6 and TRBJ1-4; no reliable D call. Trimming took 0 bases from V and 7 from J, leaving 9 bases between them. The germline CDR1 and CDR2 sequences are MNHNY and SVGAGI (reference sequence). The CDR3 runs 14 residues. The CDR3 region has the DNA TGTGCCAGCAGTTACTCGATGGGAGGTGAAAAACTGTTTTTT. Translated, it gives CASSYSMGGEKLFF.

The chain links TRBV5-1 to TRBJ1-1, with 7 bases matching TRBD1. The CDR3 spans 14 residues. Germline V gene lookup returns CDR1 SGHRS and CDR2 YFSETQ. J was trimmed by 1 base and V by 4 bases; bases with no gene match: 4. The CDR3 region is CASSRTGANTEAFF. CDR3 coding DNA: TGCGCCAGCAGCAGAACAGGGGCGAACACTGAAGCTTTCTTT.

The chain combines TRBV19 with TRBJ2-7, with D perhaps TRBD1 (6 bases). CDR3 length: 16 amino acids. V was cut by 3 bases and J by 3 bases, with 18 bases left in between. Germline V gene sequence: CDR1 LNHDA, CDR2 SQIVND (reference sequence). The chain's CDR3 is CASSIRAGVPGYEQYF. In DNA, the CDR3 is TGTGCCAGTAGTATCAGGGCAGGGGTCCCGGGCTACGAGCAGTACTTC.

The rearrangement links TRBV7-2 to TRBJ1-2; possible D gene TRBD1, 5 bases. With 4 bases removed from V and 4 bases from J, the gap between germline ends came to 13 bases. Looked up from germline, CDR1 is SGHTA and CDR2 is FQGNSA. The CDR3 is 14 amino acids. The CDR3 sequence is CASSSRGKTYGYTF. As DNA, the CDR3 is TGTGCCAGCAGCTCCCGGGGGAAGACCTATGGCTACACCTTC.

This clone was counted between two and nine times. The rearrangement uses TRBV19 and TRBJ1-4; D is undetermined. The V end was cut by 4 bases, the J end by 8 bases, with 17 bases between. The CDR3 loop spans 15 amino acids. Germline V gene lookup returns CDR1 LNHDA and CDR2 SQIVND (reference sequence). Written as DNA, the CDR3 is TGTGCCAGTAGTAGCTCGTCGGGTTTCGGCGAAAAACTGTTTTTT. Residues: CASSSSSGFGEKLFF.

V is TRBV5-1 and J is TRBJ1-4; D remains ambiguous. Germline V gene data show CDR1 as SGHRS and CDR2 as YFSETQ. The CDR3 is 15 amino acids. V was trimmed by 4 bases and J by 3 bases, leaving 13 bases between them. The CDR3 coding sequence is TGCGCCAGCAGCCCGAACAACCTGGCTAATGAAAAACTGTTTTTT. Protein sequence: CASSPNNLANEKLFF.

The chain has TRBV30 and TRBJ1-2, with 9 bases aligning to TRBD1. The junction had 8 bases not matched to a gene; V was cut back by 4 bases and J by 2 bases. Per germline, CDR1 GTSNPN and CDR2 SVGIG (reference sequence). The CDR3 has 15 amino acids. The CDR3: CAWNSRTGVNYGYTF. The CDR3 DNA reads as TGTGCCTGGAATTCTAGGACAGGGGTAAACTATGGCTACACCTTC.

Only a few counts were recorded for this clone. The chain recombines TRBV18 with TRBJ2-4, with D possibly matching TRBD2 (6 bases). V lost 0 bases to trimming and J lost 6 bases, with 6 bases between them. From germline, CDR1 is KGHSH and CDR2 LQKENI. This CDR3 is built from 13 residues. The CDR3 protein is CASSPPEGNIQYF. CDR3 nucleotide sequence: TGTGCCAGCTCACCACCGGAGGGAAACATTCAGTACTTC.

The J gene is TRBJ2-2, the V gene TRBV27; 11 bases agree with TRBD2. This CDR3 is 14 amino acids long. Losses at the gene ends were 5 bases for V and 9 bases for J; bases not matched to a gene: 5. Germline V gene sequence: CDR1 MNHEY, CDR2 SMNVEV (reference sequence). CDR3 nucleotides: TGTGCCAGCAGTAGGACTAGCGGGTTCTGGGAGCTGTTTTTT. As protein: CASSRTSGFWELFF.

This clone came up a few times. The chain has TRBV30 and TRBJ1-5; D possibly corresponds to TRBD1 (5 bases). This CDR3 has 14 residues. Germline V gives CDR1 GTSNPN, CDR2 SVGIG (reference sequence). Deletions cut 3 bases from V and 5 bases from J, with 14 bases between. The CDR3 region has the DNA TGTGCCTGGAGAACACCAGGGTCGGATCAGCCCCAGCATTTT. It specifies CAWRTPGSDQPQHF.

V gene TRBV7-3 combines with J gene TRBJ1-1; 10 nucleotides align to TRBD1. Germline V gene data show CDR1 as SGHTA and CDR2 as FQGTGA. Trimming at V came to 5 bases and at J to 5 bases, leaving 8 bases not matched to a gene. The CDR3 consists of 15 residues. The CDR3 spells CASSLPGQGRTEAFF. As DNA, the CDR3 is TGTGCCAGCAGCCTGCCGGGACAGGGGAGAACTGAAGCTTTCTTT.

The rearrangement joins TRBV13 to TRBJ2-7, with TRBD1 matching over 7 bases. Per germline, CDR1 PRHDT and CDR2 FYEKMQ (reference sequence). V dropped 3 bases and J dropped 3; count of bases not matched to a gene: 5. The CDR3 totals 14 residues. In nucleotides, the CDR3 is TGTGCCAGCAGCTTGGCCAGGGGGAACTACGAGCAGTACTTC. This translates into CASSLARGNYEQYF.

The CDR3 nucleotides are TGTGCCAGCAGCCACCCCGGGACACCTAATCAGCCCCAGCATTTT. Translation gives CASSHPGTPNQPQHF. The chain has TRBV6-6 and TRBJ1-5, with a tentative D call TRBD1 (6 bases). The V end was cut by 6 bases, the J end by 4 bases, with 16 bases between. There are 15 residues in the CDR3. Germline V lookup: CDR1 MNHNY, CDR2 SVGAGI (reference sequence).

The chain links TRBV5-1 to TRBJ2-5; 8 bases fit TRBD2. Germline-derived CDR1 and CDR2 are SGHRS and YFSETQ. With V trimmed by 6 bases and J by 1 base, 8 bases remained unmatched. This CDR3 spans 15 amino acids. This chain's CDR3 is CASKAAGAPQETQYF. The CDR3 coding sequence is TGCGCCAGCAAGGCAGCGGGGGCCCCCCAAGAGACCCAGTACTTC.

This clone was detected only a few times. V usage is TRBV28 and J usage is TRBJ2-7; D is perhaps TRBD1 (5 bases). The CDR3 sequence is 13 residues long. Trimming removed 2 bases at V and 3 bases at J, with 8 bases between. Per germline, CDR1 MDHEN and CDR2 SYDVKM. In DNA, the CDR3 is TGTGCCAGCAGTTTAGGCGACAGCTACGAGCAGTACTTC. Protein product: CASSLGDSYEQYF.

There are a few counts of this clone. This sequence joins TRBV5-1 and TRBJ1-4; D is perhaps TRBD1 (6 bases). Trimming pared 0 bases from V and 4 bases from J, leaving 7 bases between. CDR3 size: 14 residues. Looked up from germline, CDR1 is SGHRS and CDR2 is YFSETQ. CDR3 residues: CASSLGGGNEKLFF. The CDR3, as DNA: TGCGCCAGCAGCTTGGGAGGGGGTAATGAAAAACTGTTTTTT.

This clone was counted a few times. The chain uses TRBV5-1 and TRBJ2-2, with 8 bases aligning to TRBD1. Germline-derived CDR1 and CDR2 are SGHRS and YFSETQ. The CDR3 consists of 15 residues. The J segment lost 7 bases and the V segment lost 0 bases, leaving 5 bases of the junction unmatched. CDR3 loop: CASSLVQGAVGELFF. In DNA form, the CDR3 reads TGCGCCAGCAGCTTGGTGCAGGGGGCGGTCGGGGAGCTGTTTTTT. The full variable domain, with the rest looked up from reference TRBV5-1 and TRBJ2-2, is KAGVTQTPRYLIKTRGQQVTLSCSPISGHRSVSWYQQTPGQGLQFLFEYFSETQRNKGNFPGRFSGRQFSNSRSEMNVSTLELGDSALYLCASSLVQGAVGELFFGEGSRLTVL.

This chain links TRBV5-6 with TRBJ2-5, with 11 positions matching TRBD1. The J call may not be correct, given that the DNA end is closer to TRBJ2-7. The CDR3 is 15 amino acids. The germline V gene has CDR1 SGHDT and CDR2 YYEEEE. This CDR3 is CASSPDRGRLIEQYF. In DNA, the CDR3 is TGTGCCAGCAGCCCGGACAGGGGGCGCCTAATCGAGCAGTACTTC.

The chain links TRBV6-1 to TRBJ2-2; 9 nucleotides agree with TRBD2. The junction had 6 bases not matched to a gene; V was cut back by 4 bases and J by 9 bases. The CDR3 is 14 residues long. The germline V gene encodes CDR1 MNHNS and CDR2 SASEGT. This CDR3 is CASSVSGGHRELFF. In DNA form, the CDR3 reads TGTGCCAGCAGTGTTAGCGGGGGACATCGGGAGCTGTTTTTT.

V usage is TRBV5-1 and J usage is TRBJ1-2, with 8 nucleotides matching TRBD1. CDR1 and CDR2 (germline): SGHRS, YFSETQ. Germline trimming cut 6 bases from V and 6 bases from J; bases unmatched to any gene: 7. The CDR3 loop spans 13 amino acids. CDR3 bases: TGCGCCAGCACCGGGACAGGTGGGGATGGCTACACCTTC. Translation: CASTGTGGDGYTF.

The chain combines TRBV5-1 with TRBJ1-1; D call uncertain. Deletions cut 2 bases from V and 1 base from J, with 9 bases between. The CDR3 sequence is 14 residues long. CDR1 SGHRS and CDR2 YFSETQ come from the germline V gene. As DNA, the CDR3 is TGCGCCAGCAGCTTCCAGGCCTCGAACACTGAAGCTTTCTTT. Residues: CASSFQASNTEAFF.

The V and J genes are TRBV2 and TRBJ2-7, with a tentative D call TRBD1 (5 bases). There are 13 residues in the CDR3. Trimming pared 6 bases from V and 0 bases from J, leaving 9 bases between. The germline CDR1 and CDR2 sequences are SNHLY and FYNNEI. The CDR3 loop reads CASRRDSSYEQYF. In nucleotides, the CDR3 is TGTGCCAGCAGACGAGACAGCTCCTACGAGCAGTACTTC.

The J gene is TRBJ1-4, the V gene TRBV5-4; TRBD1 agrees at 8 bases. Germline-derived CDR1 and CDR2 are SGHNT and YYREEE (reference sequence). J lost 5 bases, V lost 4 bases, and 4 bases had no gene match. The CDR3 totals 14 residues. The CDR3 here is CASSPDRANEKLFF. The CDR3 nucleotides are TGTGCCAGCAGCCCGGACAGGGCAAATGAAAAACTGTTTTTT. Together with reference TRBV5-4 and TRBJ1-4, the CDR3 gives the full variable domain: ETGVTQSPTHLIKTRGQQVTLRCSSQSGHNTVSWYQQALGQGPQFIFQYYREEENGRGNFPPRFSGLQFPNYSSELNVNALELDDSALYLCASSPDRANEKLFFGSGTQLSVL.

This clone has a handful of counts. V and J are TRBV19 and TRBJ2-2; maybe TRBD2 (5 bases). The germline V gene has CDR1 LNHDA and CDR2 SQIVND (reference sequence). The CDR3 is 14 residues long. Trimming pared 4 bases from V and 5 bases from J, leaving 11 bases between. CDR3 amino acids: CASSSGLQTGELFF. CDR3 bases: TGTGCCAGTAGTAGCGGGTTGCAAACCGGGGAGCTGTTTTTT.

The rearrangement uses TRBV10-1 and TRBJ1-1; unclear D gene. The CDR3 sequence is 13 residues long. V lost 5 bases to trimming and J lost 2 bases, with 9 bases between them. Germline-derived CDR1 and CDR2 are WNHNN and SYGVQD (reference sequence). The CDR3 nucleotides read TGCGCCAGCAGTTTTGGGCCTAACACTGAAGCTTTCTTT. It encodes CASSFGPNTEAFF.

This clone has a handful of counts. J is TRBJ1-6 and V is TRBV5-1, with D tentatively TRBD1 (5 bases). Germline V gene data show CDR1 as SGHRS and CDR2 as YFSETQ. The CDR3 extends over 15 amino acids. Trimming stripped 4 bases from V and 8 bases from J, with 16 bases between. The DNA of the CDR3 is TGCGCCAGCAGCATGCCGGGGTCGGGGGATTCACCCCTCCACTTT. Translated, it gives CASSMPGSGDSPLHF.

This clone has more than one count but fewer than ten. The chain has TRBV11-2 and TRBJ1-2; the D is unclear. CDR1 is SGHAT, CDR2 FQNNGV, per germline. Trimming stripped 5 bases from V and 7 bases from J, with 11 bases between. The CDR3 sequence is 12 residues long. CDR3: CASSLSGSGYTF. CDR3 bases: TGTGCCAGCAGCCTGTCGGGGTCTGGCTACACCTTC. The complete variable domain, with remaining parts taken from reference TRBV11-2 and TRBJ1-2, reads EAGVAQSPRYKIIEKRQSVAFWCNPISGHATLYWYQQILGQGPKLLIQFQNNGVVDDSQLPKDRFSAERLKGVDSTLKIQPAKLEDSAVYLCASSLSGSGYTFGSGTRLTVV.

The chain links TRBV27 to TRBJ2-7, with D possibly being TRBD2 (6 bases). V lost 6 bases to trimming and J lost 1 base, with 13 bases between them. The CDR3 extends over 14 amino acids. The germline V gene has CDR1 MNHEY and CDR2 SMNVEV (reference sequence). The CDR3 bases are TGTGCCAGCAGGAGTATCGGGGGATCCTACGAGCAGTACTTC. Its protein product is CASRSIGGSYEQYF.

V gene TRBV28 combines with J gene TRBJ2-5; D not resolved. The germline CDR1 and CDR2 sequences are MDHEN and SYDVKM. V gave up 6 bases and J gave up 5 bases, with 13 bases separating them. CDR3 length: 13 amino acids. CDR3 in amino acids: CASRMSSGETQYF. The DNA for the CDR3 is TGTGCCAGCAGGATGTCCTCCGGGGAGACCCAGTACTTC.